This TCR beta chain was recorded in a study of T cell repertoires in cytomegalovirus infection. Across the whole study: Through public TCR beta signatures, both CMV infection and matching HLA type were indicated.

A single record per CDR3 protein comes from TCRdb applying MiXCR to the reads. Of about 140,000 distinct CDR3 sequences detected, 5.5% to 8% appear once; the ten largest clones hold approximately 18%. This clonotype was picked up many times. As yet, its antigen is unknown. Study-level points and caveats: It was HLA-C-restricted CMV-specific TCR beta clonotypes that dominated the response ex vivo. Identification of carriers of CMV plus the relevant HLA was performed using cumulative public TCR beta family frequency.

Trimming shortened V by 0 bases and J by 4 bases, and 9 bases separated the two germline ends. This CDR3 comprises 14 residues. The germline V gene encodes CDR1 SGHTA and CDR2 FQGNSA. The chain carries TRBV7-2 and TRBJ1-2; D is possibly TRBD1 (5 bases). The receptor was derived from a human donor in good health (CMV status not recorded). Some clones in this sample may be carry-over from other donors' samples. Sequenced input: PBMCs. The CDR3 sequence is CASSLAGDRYGYTF. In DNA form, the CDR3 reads TGTGCCAGCAGCTTAGCAGGGGACCGCTATGGCTACACCTTC.